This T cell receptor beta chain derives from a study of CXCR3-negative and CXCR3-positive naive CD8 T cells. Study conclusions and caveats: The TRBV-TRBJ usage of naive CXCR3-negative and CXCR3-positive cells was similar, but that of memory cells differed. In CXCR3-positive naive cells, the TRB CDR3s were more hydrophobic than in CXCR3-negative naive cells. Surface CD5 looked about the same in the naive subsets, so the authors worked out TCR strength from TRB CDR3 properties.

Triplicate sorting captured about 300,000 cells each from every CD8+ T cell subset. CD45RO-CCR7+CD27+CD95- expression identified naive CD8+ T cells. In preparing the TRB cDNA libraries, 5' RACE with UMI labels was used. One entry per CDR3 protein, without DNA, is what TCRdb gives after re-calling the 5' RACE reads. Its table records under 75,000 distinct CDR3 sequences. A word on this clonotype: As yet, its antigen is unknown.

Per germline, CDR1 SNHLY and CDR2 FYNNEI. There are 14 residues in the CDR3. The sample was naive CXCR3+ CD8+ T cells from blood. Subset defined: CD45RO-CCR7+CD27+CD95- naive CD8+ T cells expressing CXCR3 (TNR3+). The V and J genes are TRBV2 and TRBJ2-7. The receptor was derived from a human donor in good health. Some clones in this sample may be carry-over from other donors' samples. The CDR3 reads CASSEGRNTYEQYF.